Below are 10 T cell receptor beta chains sequenced from a single sample in a study of blood T cells in healthy people across ages. Then a second PCR, running about 7 to 11 cycles, was carried out with a sample-barcoded 5' primer and a J-beta primer mix. TCRdb reprocessed the 5' RACE reads with MiXCR, giving one entry per CDR3 protein. The sample lists roughly 2 million distinct CDR3 sequences; about 49% were seen once. Sequenced material: blood. Receptor source: a woman in her thirties or forties in good health.

The chain employs TRBV25-1 and TRBJ2-3; D uncertain. This CDR3 comprises 14 residues. The germline V gene encodes CDR1 MGHDK and CDR2 SYGVNS. The V and J ends lost 5 bases and 4 bases respectively, with 13 bases between them. The chain's CDR3 is CASSRFHGADTQYF. Written as DNA, the CDR3 is TGTGCCAGCAGTAGGTTCCACGGCGCAGATACGCAGTATTTT.

The chain joins TRBV20-1 to TRBJ2-3; TRBD2 matches 10 bases. Unmatched junction bases numbered 11, after V lost 3 bases and J lost 2 bases. From germline, CDR1 is DFQATT and CDR2 SNEGSKA (reference sequence). There are 17 residues in the CDR3. The CDR3 loop is CSASTAGGGYATDTQYF. CDR3 nucleotide sequence: TGCAGTGCTAGTACAGCGGGGGGGGGATATGCCACAGATACGCAGTATTTT.

As to this clonotype: The germline gene is not matched at one end of the junction; a read error may be the cause. The chain is built from TRBV5-1 and TRBJ1-2; TRBD1 matches at 7 bases. The CDR3 consists of 12 residues. From germline, CDR1 is SGHRS and CDR2 YFSETQ. The chain's CDR3 is CASRFDRDGHTF. The CDR3 nucleotides are TGCGCCAGCCGATTCGACAGGGATGGCCACACCTTC.

J is TRBJ1-5 and V is TRBV27; TRBD1 might be the D (5 bases). The length of the CDR3 is 17 residues. The germline V and J ends were trimmed by 3 bases and 5 bases, with 20 bases remaining between them. Germline-derived CDR1 and CDR2 are MNHEY and SMNVEV (reference sequence). DNA of the CDR3: TGTGCCAGCAGTTTTCGGGTACCCGCGGGGGTGGATCAGCCCCAGCATTTT. This codes for CASSFRVPAGVDQPQHF.

This clonotype was picked up a small number of times. A read error may account for a junction end that differs from germline. V and J are TRBV7-2 and TRBJ2-3; 10 bases map to TRBD1. Germline assignment: CDR1 SGHTA and CDR2 FQGNSA. The CDR3 runs 19 residues. The DNA of the CDR3 is TGTGCCAGTAGCTTAAGTTCGTTTGGTGGGACAGGGGGCACAGATACGCAGTATTTT. It codes for CASSLSSFGGTGGTDTQYF.

The chain recombines TRBV29-1 with TRBJ1-1; TRBD1 agrees at 9 bases. This CDR3 has 15 residues. CDR1 is SQVTM, CDR2 ANQGSEA, per germline. The trim removed 0 bases at V and 5 bases at J, leaving 7 bases unmatched. The CDR3 DNA sequence: TGCAGCGTTGAAGACATACAGGGGGCTGGTACTGAAGCTTTCTTT. Its protein is CSVEDIQGAGTEAFF.

Many counts were recorded for this clonotype. This chain links TRBV4-3 with TRBJ2-1; 8 bases map to TRBD1. There are 15 residues in the CDR3. With 7 bases clipped from V and 5 bases from J, the junction kept 10 bases outside the gene matches. Per the germline V gene, CDR1 is LGHNA and CDR2 is YSLEER. CDR3 nucleotides: TGCGCCAGCACCTTAGACAGGGGAATAAACAATGAGCAGTTCTTC. This encodes CASTLDRGINNEQFF.

The CDR3 region is CASSKGVDNEQFF. CDR3 nucleotide sequence: TGCGCCAGCAGTAAGGGGGTCGACAATGAGCAGTTCTTC. The chain carries TRBV10-1 and TRBJ2-1; tentatively, D is TRBD1 (6 bases). Trimming left V 5 bases short and J 5 bases short, with 10 bases between. CDR1 is WNHNN and CDR2 is SYGVQD in the germline V gene (reference sequence). The CDR3 runs to 13 residues.

The chain recombines TRBV23-1 with TRBJ2-1, with D unclear. TRBV23-1 is known as an ORF, though its function is uncertain. The CDR3 is 14 residues long. Trimming took off 2 bases at V and 5 bases at J, with 10 bases between the two ends. This CDR3 reads CASSQQAGHNEQFF. The DNA of the CDR3 is TGCGCCAGCAGTCAACAAGCCGGACACAATGAGCAGTTCTTC.

The chain is built from TRBV7-3 and TRBJ1-1; TRBD1 might be the D (5 bases). Germline-derived CDR1 and CDR2 are SGHTA and FQGTGA. The CDR3 is made up of 16 amino acids. The V gene lost 6 bases and the J gene lost 1 base, with 18 bases spanning the gap. Here the CDR3 reads CASSPRGGSGNTEAFF. The CDR3 nucleotides are TGTGCCAGCAGTCCTCGGGGGGGGTCTGGGAACACTGAAGCTTTCTTT. The variable domain in full, with the rest retrieved from reference TRBV7-3 and TRBJ1-1, is GAGVSQTPSNKVTEKGKYVELRCDPISGHTALYWYRQSLGQGPEFLIYFQGTGAADDSGLPNDRFFAVRPEGSVSTLKIQRTERGDSAVYLCASSPRGGSGNTEAFFGQGTRLTVV.